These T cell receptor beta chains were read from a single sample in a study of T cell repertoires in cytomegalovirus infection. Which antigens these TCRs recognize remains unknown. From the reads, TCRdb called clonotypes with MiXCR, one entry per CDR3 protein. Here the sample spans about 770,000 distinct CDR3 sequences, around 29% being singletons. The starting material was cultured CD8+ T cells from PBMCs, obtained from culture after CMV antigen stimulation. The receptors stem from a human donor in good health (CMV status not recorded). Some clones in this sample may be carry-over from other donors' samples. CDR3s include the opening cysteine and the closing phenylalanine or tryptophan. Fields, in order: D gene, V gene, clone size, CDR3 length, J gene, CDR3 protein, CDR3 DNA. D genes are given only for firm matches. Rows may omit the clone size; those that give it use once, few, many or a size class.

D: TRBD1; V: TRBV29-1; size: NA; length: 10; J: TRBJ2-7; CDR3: CSVGTGEQYF; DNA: TGCAGCGTCGGGACAGGCGAGCAGTACTTC
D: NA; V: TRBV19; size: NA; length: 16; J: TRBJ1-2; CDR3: CASRPPDRPPNYGYTF; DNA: TGTGCCAGTAGACCTCCCGACAGGCCTCCTAACTATGGCTACACCTTC
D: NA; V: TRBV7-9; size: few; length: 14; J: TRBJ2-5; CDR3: CASSHSGLTETQYF; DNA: TGTGCCAGCAGCCACTCCGGTCTTACGGAGACCCAGTACTTC
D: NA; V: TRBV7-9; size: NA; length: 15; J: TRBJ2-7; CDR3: CASTEEGTISYEQYF; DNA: TGTGCCAGCACCGAAGAGGGGACCATCTCCTACGAGCAGTACTTC
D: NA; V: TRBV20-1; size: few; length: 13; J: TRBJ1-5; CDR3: CSARPGSNQPQHF; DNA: TGCAGTGCTAGACCTGGTAGCAATCAGCCCCAGCATTTT
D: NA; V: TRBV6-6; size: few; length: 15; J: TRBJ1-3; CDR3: CASSLGPRPGNTIYF; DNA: TGTGCCAGCAGTTTAGGTCCGAGGCCTGGAAACACCATATATTTT
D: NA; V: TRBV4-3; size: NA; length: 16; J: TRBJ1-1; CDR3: CASSQERTASWTEAFF; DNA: TGCGCCAGCAGCCAAGAGAGGACAGCATCGTGGACTGAAGCTTTCTTT
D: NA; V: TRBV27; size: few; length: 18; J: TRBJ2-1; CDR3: CASSLSRRGVSSYNEQFF; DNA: TGTGCCAGCAGTTTATCTCGCCGCGGGGTGAGCTCCTACAATGAGCAGTTCTTC
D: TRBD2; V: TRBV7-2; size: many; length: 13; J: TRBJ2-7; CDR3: CASASGGPYEQYF; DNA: TGTGCCAGCGCTAGCGGGGGCCCCTACGAGCAGTACTTC
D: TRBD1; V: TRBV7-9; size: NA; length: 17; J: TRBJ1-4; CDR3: CASSSLTGREDNEKLFF; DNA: TGTGCCAGCAGCTCCTTGACAGGGCGGGAAGACAATGAAAAACTGTTTTTT
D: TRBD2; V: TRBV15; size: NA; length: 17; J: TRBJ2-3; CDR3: CATSRDGGGRYTDTQYF; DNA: TGTGCCACCAGCAGAGATGGGGGGGGGAGATACACAGATACGCAGTATTTT
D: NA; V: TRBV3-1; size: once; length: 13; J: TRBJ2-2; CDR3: CASSLYGDFELFF; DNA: TGTGCCAGCAGCCTCTATGGGGACTTCGAGCTGTTTTTT
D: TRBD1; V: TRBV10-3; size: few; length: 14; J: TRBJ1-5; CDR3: CAISQGDSNQPQHF; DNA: TGTGCCATCAGTCAGGGGGATAGCAATCAGCCCCAGCATTTT
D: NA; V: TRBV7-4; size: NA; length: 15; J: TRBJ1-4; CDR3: CASSPTGVIKEKLFF; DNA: TGTGCCAGCAGCCCCACTGGGGTGATTAAAGAAAAACTGTTTTTT
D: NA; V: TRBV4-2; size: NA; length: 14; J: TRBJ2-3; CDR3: CASSQDHPPDTQYF; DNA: TGTGCCAGCAGCCAAGATCATCCCCCAGATACGCAGTATTTT
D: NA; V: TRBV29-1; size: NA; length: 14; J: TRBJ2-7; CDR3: CSFDGNSIPYEQYF; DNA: TGCAGCTTTGATGGGAATTCCATCCCCTACGAGCAGTACTTC
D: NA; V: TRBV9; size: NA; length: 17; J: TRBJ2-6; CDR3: CASSVTVLFEGANVLTF; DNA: TGTGCCAGCAGCGTAACGGTCCTCTTTGAGGGGGCCAACGTCCTGACTTTC
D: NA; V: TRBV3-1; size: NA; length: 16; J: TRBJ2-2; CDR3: CASSQEGPTNTGELFF; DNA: TGTGCCAGCAGCCAAGAAGGACCTACGAACACCGGGGAGCTGTTTTTT
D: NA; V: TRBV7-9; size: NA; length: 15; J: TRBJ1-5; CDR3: CASSLAGELNQPQHF; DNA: TGTGCCAGCAGCTTAGCAGGGGAACTTAATCAGCCCCAGCATTTT
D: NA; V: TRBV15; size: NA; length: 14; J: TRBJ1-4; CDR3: CATSRLTTNEKLFF; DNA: TGTGCCACCAGCAGACTGACAACTAATGAAAAACTGTTTTTT
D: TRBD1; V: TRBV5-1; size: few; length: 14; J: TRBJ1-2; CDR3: CASSPWDSDYGYTF; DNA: TGCGCCAGCAGCCCTTGGGACAGCGACTATGGCTACACCTTC
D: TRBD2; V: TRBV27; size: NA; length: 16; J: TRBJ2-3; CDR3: CASSGLAGGYTDTQYF; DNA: TGTGCCAGCAGTGGACTAGCGGGGGGGTACACAGATACGCAGTATTTT
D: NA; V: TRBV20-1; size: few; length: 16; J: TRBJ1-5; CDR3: CSARNLIPGINQPQHF; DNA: TGCAGTGCTAGAAACCTGATCCCGGGGATCAATCAGCCCCAGCATTTT
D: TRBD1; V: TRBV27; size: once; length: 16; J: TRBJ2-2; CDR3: CASSSQDRLNTGELFF; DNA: TGTGCCAGCAGTTCCCAGGACAGGTTGAACACCGGGGAGCTGTTTTTT
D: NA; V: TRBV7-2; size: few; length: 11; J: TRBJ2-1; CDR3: CAIEQGHEQFF; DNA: TGTGCAATTGAACAGGGCCATGAGCAGTTCTTC
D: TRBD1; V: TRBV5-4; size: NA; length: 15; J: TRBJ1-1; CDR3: CASSWTGNPNTEAFF; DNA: TGTGCCAGCAGCTGGACAGGGAACCCGAACACTGAAGCTTTCTTT
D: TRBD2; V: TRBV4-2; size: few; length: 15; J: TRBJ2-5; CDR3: CASSYTSGVEETQYF; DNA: TGTGCCAGCAGCTATACTAGCGGGGTTGAAGAGACCCAGTACTTC
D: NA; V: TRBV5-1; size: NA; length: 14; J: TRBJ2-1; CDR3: CASSLADYYNEQFF; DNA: TGCGCCAGCAGCTTGGCCGACTATTACAATGAGCAGTTCTTC
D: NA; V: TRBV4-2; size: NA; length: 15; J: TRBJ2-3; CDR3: CASSQRTSNTDTQYF; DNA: TGTGCCAGCAGCCAAAGGACCTCGAACACAGATACGCAGTATTTT
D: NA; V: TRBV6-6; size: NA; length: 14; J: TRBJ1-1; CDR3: CASSGWGRGTEAFF; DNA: TGTGCCAGCAGTGGCTGGGGTCGTGGGACTGAAGCTTTCTTT
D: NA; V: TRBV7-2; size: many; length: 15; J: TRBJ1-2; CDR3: CASSLPGDVFYGYTF; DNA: TGTGCCAGCAGCTTACCCGGGGATGTATTCTATGGCTACACCTTC
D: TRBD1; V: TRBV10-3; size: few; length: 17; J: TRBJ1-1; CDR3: CAISESPATGQGPEALF; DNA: TGTGCCATCAGTGAGTCGCCTGCCACGGGACAGGGGCCGGAGGCACTCTTT
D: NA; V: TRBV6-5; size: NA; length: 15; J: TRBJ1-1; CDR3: CASSQLAYSRTEAFF; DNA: TGTGCCAGCAGTCAACTGGCCTACTCGCGGACTGAAGCTTTCTTT
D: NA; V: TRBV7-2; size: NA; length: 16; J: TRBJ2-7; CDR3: CASSLYEGGRMEEQYF; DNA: TGTGCCAGCAGCCTTTACGAGGGGGGGCGGATGGAAGAGCAGTACTTC
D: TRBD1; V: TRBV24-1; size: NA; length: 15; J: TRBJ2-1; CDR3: CATSDRTGRVNEQFF; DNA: TGTGCCACCAGTGACAGGACAGGGAGAGTCAATGAGCAGTTCTTC
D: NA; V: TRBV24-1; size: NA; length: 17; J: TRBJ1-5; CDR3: CATSVGQRLYSNQPQHF; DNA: TGTGCCACCAGTGTGGGACAACGACTTTATAGCAATCAGCCCCAGCATTTT
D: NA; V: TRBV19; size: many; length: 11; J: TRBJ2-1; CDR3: CASSLDNEQFF; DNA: TGTGCCAGCAGTTTGGACAATGAGCAGTTCTTC
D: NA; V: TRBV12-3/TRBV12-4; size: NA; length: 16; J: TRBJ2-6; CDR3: CASRGKGFPGANVLTF; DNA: TGTGCCAGCAGAGGGAAGGGGTTCCCTGGGGCCAACGTCCTGACTTTC
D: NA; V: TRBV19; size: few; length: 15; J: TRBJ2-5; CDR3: CASSRIWGSKETQYF; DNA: TGTGCCAGTAGCCGCATATGGGGAAGTAAAGAGACCCAGTACTTC
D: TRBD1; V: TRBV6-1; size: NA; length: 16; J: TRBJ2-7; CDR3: CASSEARRGSYSEQYF; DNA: TGTGCCAGCAGTGAAGCGCGCAGGGGGTCTTACTCCGAGCAGTACTTC
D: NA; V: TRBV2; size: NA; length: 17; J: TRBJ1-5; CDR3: CASSELGTRISNQPQHF; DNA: TGTGCCAGCAGTGAATTAGGGACAAGGATCAGCAATCAGCCCCAGCATTTT